The 13 T cell receptor beta chains given below trace back to one sample, sequenced in a study of early T cells in non-severe SARS-CoV-2 infection. TCRdb re-derived calls from the 5' RACE reads in MiXCR, one entry per CDR3 protein. The sample yields about 80,000 distinct CDR3 sequences, around 5% seen once. The sample was whole blood, taken at baseline. The receptors derive from an adult who was a healthcare worker with PCR-confirmed SARS-CoV-2 infection or an uninfected control (not recorded which).

In its sample, this clonotype was seen many times. The chain uses TRBV5-1 and TRBJ2-7, with TRBD2 matching 7 bases. This CDR3 comprises 12 residues. J gave up 7 bases and V 4 bases, and 5 bases lay outside the gene matches. Germline V gene sequence: CDR1 SGHRS, CDR2 YFSETQ. The CDR3 is CASSPVGGEQYF. The CDR3 nucleotides are TGCGCCAGCAGCCCGGTGGGAGGGGAGCAGTACTTC.

In its sample, this clonotype was seen a few times. The V gene is TRBV28, the J gene TRBJ2-3; TRBD2 might be the D (6 bases). The germline V gene encodes CDR1 MDHEN and CDR2 SYDVKM. The CDR3 has 15 residues. Trimming left V 5 bases short and J 2 bases short, with 14 bases between. The CDR3 coding sequence is TGTGCCAGCAGTCCGGGACTCTTACTCACAGATACGCAGTATTTT. Its protein is CASSPGLLLTDTQYF.

This rearrangement joins TRBV5-1 to TRBJ2-2; 13 positions agree with TRBD2. There are 17 residues in the CDR3. J gave up 4 bases and V 5 bases, and 8 bases lay outside the gene matches. From germline, CDR1 is SGHRS and CDR2 YFSETQ. This chain's CDR3 is CASSWTSGSPSTGELFF. Here the CDR3 DNA reads TGCGCCAGCAGTTGGACTAGCGGGAGCCCGAGCACCGGGGAGCTGTTTTTT.

This clonotype was recorded many times. This chain joins TRBV7-2 and TRBJ2-1, with no clear D. Looked up from germline, CDR1 is SGHTA and CDR2 is FQGNSA. V lost 2 bases, J lost 5 bases, and 7 bases lay in between. There are 13 residues in the CDR3. CDR3 nucleotides: TGTGCCAGCAGCTTAAACGCACACAATGAGCAGTTCTTC. Residues: CASSLNAHNEQFF.

This clonotype has ten or more counts. The CDR3 protein is CASSFTSGRTSYNEQFF. For the CDR3, the DNA is TGCGCCAGCAGCTTTACTAGCGGGAGGACTTCCTACAATGAGCAGTTCTTC. J is TRBJ2-1 and V is TRBV5-1, with 12 nucleotides matching TRBD2. With 2 bases clipped from V and 1 base from J, the junction kept 4 bases outside the gene matches. Germline CDR1 SGHRS, CDR2 YFSETQ. There are 17 residues in the CDR3.

This clonotype was recorded a few times. The genes are TRBV5-1 and TRBJ2-7, with 8 nucleotides matching TRBD2. This CDR3 has 15 amino acids. Per germline, CDR1 SGHRS and CDR2 YFSETQ. The ends lost 0 bases at V and 5 bases at J; junction bases unmatched: 7. The CDR3 spells CASSLEAGGLNEQYF. CDR3 DNA: TGCGCCAGCAGCTTGGAGGCGGGAGGACTAAACGAGCAGTACTTC.

This clonotype appeared many times. The chain combines TRBV27 with TRBJ1-6; D uncertain. Trimming shortened V by 6 bases and J by 5 bases, and 17 bases separated the two germline ends. The CDR3 has 16 residues. Germline V gene sequence: CDR1 MNHEY, CDR2 SMNVEV (reference sequence). Here the CDR3 DNA reads TGTGCCAGCAGAGCAATCGCGCAAGTCAATAATTCACCCCTCCACTTT. Protein: CASRAIAQVNNSPLHF.

This clonotype was picked up many times. The genes are TRBV7-3 and TRBJ2-7; D may correspond to TRBD1 or TRBD2 (7 bases each). The germline V and J ends were trimmed by 5 bases and 3 bases, with 14 bases remaining between them. The CDR3 length is 14 residues. CDR1 SGHTA and CDR2 FQGTGA come from the germline V gene. The DNA for the CDR3 is TGTGCCAGCAGCCCCCAGGGGGGGAACTACGAGCAGTACTTC. Amino acids: CASSPQGGNYEQYF.

The V gene is TRBV2, the J gene TRBJ1-2; D ambiguous. From germline, CDR1 is SNHLY and CDR2 FYNNEI. With 6 bases removed from V and 6 bases from J, the gap between germline ends came to 17 bases. The CDR3 consists of 14 residues. The CDR3 loop is CASRGRTGIDGYTF. In DNA form, the CDR3 reads TGTGCCAGCAGAGGACGGACGGGGATAGATGGCTACACCTTC.

This clonotype was seen more than once but under ten times. The rearrangement links TRBV7-3 to TRBJ2-1, with D tentatively TRBD1 or TRBD2 (5 bases each). Looked up from germline, CDR1 is SGHTA and CDR2 is FQGTGA. The CDR3 is 14 amino acids. Between the trimmed V and J ends, which lost 4 bases and 3 bases, there was a span of 10 bases. The CDR3 DNA sequence: TGTGCCAGCAGCTCCCGGGACGGCTACAATGAGCAGTTCTTC. Translated: CASSSRDGYNEQFF.

This clonotype was seen at least ten times. This chain uses TRBV5-8 with TRBJ1-1; 9 nucleotides line up with TRBD1. The germline gives CDR1 SGHTS, CDR2 YDEGEE. This CDR3 is built from 14 residues. Unmatched junction bases numbered 4, after V lost 3 bases and J lost 4 bases. CDR3 nucleotide sequence: TGTGCCAGCAGCTACGGGACAGGGTTCACTGAAGCTTTCTTT. Encoded protein: CASSYGTGFTEAFF.

This clonotype was recorded at least ten times. V is TRBV10-3 and J is TRBJ1-5; D is unclear. Trimming left V 3 bases short and J 7 bases short, with 7 bases between. The CDR3 has 12 amino acids. Per the germline V gene, CDR1 is ENHRY and CDR2 is SYGVKD. The CDR3 region is CAISDGDQPQHF. CDR3 sequence (DNA): TGTGCCATCAGTGATGGAGACCAGCCCCAGCATTTT.

This clonotype was picked up many times. The J gene is TRBJ1-5, the V gene TRBV7-9; TRBD1 matches at 8 bases. The CDR3 runs to 17 residues. Germline V lookup: CDR1 SEHNR, CDR2 FQNEAQ (reference sequence). After removal of 1 base from V and 1 base from J, the junction contained 6 bases not matched to a gene. The CDR3 region is CASSLGRTGISNQPQHF. In DNA form, the CDR3 reads TGTGCCAGCAGCTTAGGACGGACAGGGATCAGCAATCAGCCCCAGCATTTT.